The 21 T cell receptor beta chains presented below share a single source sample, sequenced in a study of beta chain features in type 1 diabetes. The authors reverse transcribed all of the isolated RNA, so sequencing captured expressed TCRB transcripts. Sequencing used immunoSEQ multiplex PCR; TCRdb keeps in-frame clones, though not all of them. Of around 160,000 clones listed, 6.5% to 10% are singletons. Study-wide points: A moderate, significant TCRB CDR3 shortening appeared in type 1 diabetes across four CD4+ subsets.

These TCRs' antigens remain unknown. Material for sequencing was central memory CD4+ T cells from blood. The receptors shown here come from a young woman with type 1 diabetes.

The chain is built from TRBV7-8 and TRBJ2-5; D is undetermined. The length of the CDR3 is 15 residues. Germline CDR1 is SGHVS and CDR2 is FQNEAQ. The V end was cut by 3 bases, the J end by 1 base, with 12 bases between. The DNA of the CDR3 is TGTGCCAGCAGCTTCGGCCGGGTATTCCAAGAGACCCAGTACTTC. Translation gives CASSFGRVFQETQYF.

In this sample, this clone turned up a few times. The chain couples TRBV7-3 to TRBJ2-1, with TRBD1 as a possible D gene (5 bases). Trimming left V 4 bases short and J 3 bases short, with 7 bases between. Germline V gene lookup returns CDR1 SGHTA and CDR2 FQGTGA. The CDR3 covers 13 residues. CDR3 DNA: TGTGCCAGCAGCTCTCAGGGCTACAATGAGCAGTTCTTC. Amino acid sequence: CASSSQGYNEQFF.

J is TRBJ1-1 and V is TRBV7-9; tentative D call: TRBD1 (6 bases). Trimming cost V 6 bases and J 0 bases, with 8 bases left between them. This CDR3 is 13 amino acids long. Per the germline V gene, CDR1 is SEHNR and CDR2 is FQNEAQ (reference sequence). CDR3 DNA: TGTGCCAGCAGAAGGACAGTGAACACTGAAGCTTTCTTT. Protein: CASRRTVNTEAFF. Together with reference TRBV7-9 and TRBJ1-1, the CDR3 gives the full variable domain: DTGVSQNPRHKITKRGQNVTFRCDPISEHNRLYWYRQTLGQGPEFLTYFQNEAQLEKSRLLSDRFSAERPKGSFSTLEIQRTEQGDSAMYLCASRRTVNTEAFFGQGTRLTVV.

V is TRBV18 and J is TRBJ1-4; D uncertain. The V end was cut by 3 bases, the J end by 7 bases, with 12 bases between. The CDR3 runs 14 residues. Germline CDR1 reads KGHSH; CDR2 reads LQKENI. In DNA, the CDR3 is TGTGCCAGCTCACCGGCTTACAGACCTGAAAAACTGTTTTTT. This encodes CASSPAYRPEKLFF.

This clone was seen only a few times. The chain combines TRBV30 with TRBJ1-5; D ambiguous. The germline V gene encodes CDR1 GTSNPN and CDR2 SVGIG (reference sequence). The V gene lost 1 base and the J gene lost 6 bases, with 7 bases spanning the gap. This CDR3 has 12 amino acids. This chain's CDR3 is CAWSEFGQPQHF. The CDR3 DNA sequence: TGTGCCTGGAGTGAGTTCGGTCAGCCCCAGCATTTT.

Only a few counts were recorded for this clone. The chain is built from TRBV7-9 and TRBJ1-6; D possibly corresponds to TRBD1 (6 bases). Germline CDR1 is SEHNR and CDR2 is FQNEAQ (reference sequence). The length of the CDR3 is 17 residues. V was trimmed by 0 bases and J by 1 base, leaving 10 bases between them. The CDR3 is CASSLATGGSYNSPLHF. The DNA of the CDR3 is TGTGCCAGCAGCTTAGCGACAGGCGGGTCCTATAATTCACCCCTCCACTTT.

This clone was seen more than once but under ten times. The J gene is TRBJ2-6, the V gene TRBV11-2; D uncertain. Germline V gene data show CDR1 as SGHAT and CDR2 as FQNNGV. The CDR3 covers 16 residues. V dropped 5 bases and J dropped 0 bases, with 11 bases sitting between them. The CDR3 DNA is TGTGCCAGCAGCGCCATTGCTAGCTCTGGGGCCAACGTCCTGACTTTC. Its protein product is CASSAIASSGANVLTF.

The CDR3 sequence is CASSPSPTLYEQYF. CDR3 coding DNA: TGTGCCAGCTCACCATCTCCTACTCTGTACGAGCAGTACTTC. This chain links TRBV18 with TRBJ2-7; D remains ambiguous. V dropped 2 bases and J dropped 4 bases, with 12 bases sitting between them. This CDR3 region has 14 residues. The germline V gene encodes CDR1 KGHSH and CDR2 LQKENI.

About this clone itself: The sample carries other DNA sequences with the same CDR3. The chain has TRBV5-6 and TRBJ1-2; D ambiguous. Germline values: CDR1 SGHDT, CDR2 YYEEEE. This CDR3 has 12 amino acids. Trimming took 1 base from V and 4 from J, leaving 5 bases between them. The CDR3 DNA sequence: TGTGCCAGCAGCTTGTCAGGCTATGGCTACACCTTC. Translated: CASSLSGYGYTF.

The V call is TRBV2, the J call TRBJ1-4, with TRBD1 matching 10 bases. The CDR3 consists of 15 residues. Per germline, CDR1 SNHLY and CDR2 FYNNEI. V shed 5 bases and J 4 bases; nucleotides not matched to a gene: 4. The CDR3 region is CASSRDRGVNEKLFF. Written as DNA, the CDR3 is TGTGCCAGCAGTCGGGACAGGGGCGTTAATGAAAAACTGTTTTTT. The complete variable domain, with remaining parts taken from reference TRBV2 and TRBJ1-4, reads EPEVTQTPSHQVTQMGQEVILRCVPISNHLYFYWYRQILGQKVEFLVSFYNNEISEKSEIFDDQFSVERPDGSNFTLKIRSTKLEDSAMYFCASSRDRGVNEKLFFGSGTQLSVL.

This CDR3 reads CASREGTSGMALFF. In nucleotides, the CDR3 is TGCGCCAGCAGGGAGGGGACTAGCGGGATGGCGCTGTTTTTT. The chain joins TRBV5-1 to TRBJ2-2, with TRBD2 matching 13 bases. This CDR3 spans 14 amino acids. Germline V gene data show CDR1 as SGHRS and CDR2 as YFSETQ. Unmatched junction bases numbered 8, after V lost 5 bases and J lost 13 bases.

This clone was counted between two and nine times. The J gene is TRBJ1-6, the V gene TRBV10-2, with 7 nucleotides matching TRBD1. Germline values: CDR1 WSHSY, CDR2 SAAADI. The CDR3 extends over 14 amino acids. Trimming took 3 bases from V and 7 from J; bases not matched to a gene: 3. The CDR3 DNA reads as TGCGCCAGCAGTGAACAGGGGACCAATTCACCCCTCCACTTT. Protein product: CASSEQGTNSPLHF.

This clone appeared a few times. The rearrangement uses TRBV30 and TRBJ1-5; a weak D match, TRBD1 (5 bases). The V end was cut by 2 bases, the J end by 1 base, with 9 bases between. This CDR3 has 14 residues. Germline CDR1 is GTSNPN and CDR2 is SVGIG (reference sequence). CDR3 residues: CAWSSKGSNQPQHF. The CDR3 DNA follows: TGTGCCTGGAGTAGTAAGGGGAGCAATCAGCCCCAGCATTTT.

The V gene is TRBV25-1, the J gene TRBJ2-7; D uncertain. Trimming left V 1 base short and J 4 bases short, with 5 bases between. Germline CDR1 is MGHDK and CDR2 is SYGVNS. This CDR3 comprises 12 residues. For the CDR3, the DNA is TGTGCCAGCAGTGAATCGGTGTACGAGCAGTACTTC. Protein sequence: CASSESVYEQYF.

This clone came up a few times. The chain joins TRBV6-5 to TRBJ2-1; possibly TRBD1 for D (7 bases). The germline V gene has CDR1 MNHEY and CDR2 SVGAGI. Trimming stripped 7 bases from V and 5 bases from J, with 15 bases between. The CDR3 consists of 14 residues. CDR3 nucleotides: TGTGCCAGCACTCAGGGGGGAGCACACAATGAGCAGTTCTTC. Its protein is CASTQGGAHNEQFF.

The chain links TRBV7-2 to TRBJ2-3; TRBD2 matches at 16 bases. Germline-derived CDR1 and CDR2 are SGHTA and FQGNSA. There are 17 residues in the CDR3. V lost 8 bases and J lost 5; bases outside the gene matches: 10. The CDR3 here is CASLKGTSGGAGDTQYF. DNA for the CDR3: TGTGCCAGCTTGAAAGGGACTAGCGGGGGGGCGGGAGATACGCAGTATTTT.

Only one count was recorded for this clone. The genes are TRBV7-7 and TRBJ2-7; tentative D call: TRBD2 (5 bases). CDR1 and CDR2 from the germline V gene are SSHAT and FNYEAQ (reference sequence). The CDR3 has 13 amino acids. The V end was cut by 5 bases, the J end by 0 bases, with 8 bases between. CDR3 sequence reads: CASSRGPSYEQYF. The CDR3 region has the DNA TGTGCCAGCAGCCGAGGGCCCTCCTACGAGCAGTACTTC. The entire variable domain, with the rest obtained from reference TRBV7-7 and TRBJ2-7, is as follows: GAGVSQSPRYKVTKRGQDVTLRCDPISSHATLYWYQQALGQGPEFLTYFNYEAQPDKSGLPSDRFSAERPEGSISTLTIQRTEQRDSAMYRCASSRGPSYEQYFGPGTRLTVT.

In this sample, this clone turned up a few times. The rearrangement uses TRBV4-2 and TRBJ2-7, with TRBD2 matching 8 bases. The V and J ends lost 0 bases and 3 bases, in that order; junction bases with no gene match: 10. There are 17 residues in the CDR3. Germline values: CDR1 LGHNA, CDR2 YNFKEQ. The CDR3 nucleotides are TGTGCCAGCAGCCAAGATCGGGGGAACGGGGGGGGCTACGAGCAGTACTTC. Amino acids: CASSQDRGNGGGYEQYF.

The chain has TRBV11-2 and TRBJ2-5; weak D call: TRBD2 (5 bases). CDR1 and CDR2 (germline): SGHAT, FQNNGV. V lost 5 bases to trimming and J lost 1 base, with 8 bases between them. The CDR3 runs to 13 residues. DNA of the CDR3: TGTGCCAGCAGCCTCGGACTCCAAGAGACCCAGTACTTC. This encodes CASSLGLQETQYF.

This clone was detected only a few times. CDR3 DNA sequence: TGTGCCAGCTCACCAGAGATAGCGGAGGGCGATGAGCAGTTCTTC. It specifies CASSPEIAEGDEQFF. This sequence joins TRBV18 and TRBJ2-1; a weak D match, TRBD2 (6 bases). The CDR3 contains 15 residues. The ends were cut back, 2 bases at V and 8 bases at J, with 16 bases in the middle. CDR1 and CDR2 (germline): KGHSH, LQKENI. The whole variable domain, filled in from reference TRBV18 and TRBJ2-1, reads NAGVMQNPRHLVRRRGQEARLRCSPMKGHSHVYWYRQLPEEGLKFMVYLQKENIIDESGMPKERFSAEFPKEGPSILRIQQVVRGDSAAYFCASSPEIAEGDEQFFGPGTRLTVL.

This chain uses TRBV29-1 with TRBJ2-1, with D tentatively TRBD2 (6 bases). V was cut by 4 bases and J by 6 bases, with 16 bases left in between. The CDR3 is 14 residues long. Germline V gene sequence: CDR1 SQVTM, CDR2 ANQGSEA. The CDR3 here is CSVVSSGRGNEQFF. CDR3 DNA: TGCAGCGTTGTTTCTAGTGGGCGGGGCAATGAGCAGTTCTTC.